This TCR beta chain came from a study of shared clonotypes between healthy human individuals. Here immunoSEQ multiplex PCR was the method, and the copy in TCRdb shows in-frame clones only, minus some. The sample consists of some 550,000 clones, approximately 97% of them appearing once. The CDR3 is made up of 15 amino acids. The gene calls are TRBV21-1 and TRBJ1-4. TRBV21-1 is noted as a pseudogene. The sequence derives from a woman between 25 and 40 years old in good health. Sample: naive CD4+ T cells sorted from blood. Specified subset: CD45RA+ positively selected. In DNA, the CDR3 is TGTGCCAGCAGCCATCCGGTTGCAACTAATGAAAAACTGTTTTTT. Protein product: CASSHPVATNEKLFF.